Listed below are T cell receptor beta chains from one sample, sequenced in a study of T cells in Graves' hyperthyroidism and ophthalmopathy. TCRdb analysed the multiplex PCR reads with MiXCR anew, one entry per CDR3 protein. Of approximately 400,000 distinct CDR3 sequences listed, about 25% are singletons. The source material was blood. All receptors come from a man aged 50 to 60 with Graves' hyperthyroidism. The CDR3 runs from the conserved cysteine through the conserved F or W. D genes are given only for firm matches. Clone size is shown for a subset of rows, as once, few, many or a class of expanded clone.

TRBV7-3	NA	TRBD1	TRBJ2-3	CASSVQGTGTDTRYF	TGTGCCAGCAGTGTACAGGGGACAGGGACAGATACGCGGTATTTT
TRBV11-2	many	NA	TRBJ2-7	CASSLGIDYEQYF	TGTGCCAGCAGCTTAGGGATCGACTACGAGCAGTACTTC
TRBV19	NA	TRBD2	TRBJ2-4	CASSIGQSPGTTHYF	TGTGCCAGTAGTATAGGACAGTCTCCCGGGACTACTCACTACTTC
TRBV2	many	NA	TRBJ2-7	CASSADRTYEQYF	TGTGCCAGCAGTGCGGATAGAACCTACGAGCAGTACTTC
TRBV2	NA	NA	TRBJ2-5	CASMAAGETQYF	TGTGCCAGCATGGCGGCCGGAGAGACCCAGTACTTC
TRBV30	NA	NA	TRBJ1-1	CAWSNRARSVAFF	TGTGCCTGGAGTAACAGGGCCCGATCAGTGGCTTTCTTT
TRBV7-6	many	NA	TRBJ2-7	CASSLGPNEQYF	TGTGCCAGCAGCTTAGGCCCGAACGAGCAGTACTTC
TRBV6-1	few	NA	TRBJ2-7	CASSTLGASEQYF	TGTGCCAGCAGTACCTTGGGGGCTAGCGAGCAGTACTTC
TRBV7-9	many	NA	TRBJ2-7	CASSAHLGTDTSYEQYF	TGTGCCAGCAGCGCCCACCTCGGGACGGATACCTCCTACGAGCAGTACTTC
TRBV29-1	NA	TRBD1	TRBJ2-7	CSVESGGESYEQYF	TGCAGCGTTGAGTCAGGGGGCGAATCCTACGAGCAGTACTTC
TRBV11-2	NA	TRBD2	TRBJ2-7	CASSLDPAGANEQYF	TGTGCCAGCAGCTTAGATCCAGCGGGAGCGAACGAGCAGTACTTC
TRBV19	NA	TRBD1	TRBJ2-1	CASSRQGVGEQFF	TGTGCCAGTAGTAGGCAGGGGGTGGGCGAGCAGTTCTTC
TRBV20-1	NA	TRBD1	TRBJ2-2	CSAYRGTGELFF	TGCAGTGCTTACAGGGGTACCGGGGAGCTGTTTTTT
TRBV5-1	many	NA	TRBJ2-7	CASRPAGAGTYEQYF	TGCGCCAGCAGGCCAGCAGGGGCGGGAACCTACGAGCAGTACTTC
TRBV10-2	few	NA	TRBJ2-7	CASSDTYEQYF	TGCGCCAGCAGTGATACCTACGAGCAGTACTTC
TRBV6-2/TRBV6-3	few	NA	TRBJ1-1	CASSITGKGTEAFF	TGTGCCAGCAGTATCACAGGGAAAGGGACTGAAGCTTTCTTT
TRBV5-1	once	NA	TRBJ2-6	CASSRGPTSGANVLTF	TGCGCCAGCAGCCGGGGTCCGACCTCTGGGGCCAACGTCCTGACTTTC
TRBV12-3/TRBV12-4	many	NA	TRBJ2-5	CASSLAAKASGETQYF	TGTGCCAGCAGTTTAGCGGCCAAAGCGTCAGGGGAGACCCAGTACTTC
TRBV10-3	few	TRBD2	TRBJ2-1	CAISEGLEAQFF	TGTGCCATCAGTGAGGGACTAGAGGCGCAGTTCTTC
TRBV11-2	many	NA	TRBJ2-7	CASSLGVHEQYF	TGTGCCAGCAGTCTGGGGGTCCACGAGCAGTACTTC
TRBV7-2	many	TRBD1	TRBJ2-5	CASSRDREETQYF	TGTGCCAGCAGTCGCGACAGGGAAGAGACCCAGTACTTC
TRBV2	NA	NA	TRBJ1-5	CASRRESQPQHF	TGTGCCAGCAGAAGAGAGAGCCAGCCCCAGCATTTT
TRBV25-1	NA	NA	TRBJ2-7	CASSESGVLSYEQYF	TGTGCCAGCAGTGAATCTGGGGTCTTATCCTACGAGCAGTACTTC
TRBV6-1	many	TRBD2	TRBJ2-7	CASSREGLAGGPYEQYF	TGTGCCAGCAGTCGCGAGGGACTAGCGGGAGGCCCCTACGAGCAGTACTTC
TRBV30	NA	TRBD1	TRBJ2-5	CAWSVGQGTQETQYF	TGTGCCTGGAGTGTAGGACAGGGGACCCAAGAGACCCAGTACTTC
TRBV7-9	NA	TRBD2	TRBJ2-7	CASSPPAGANEQYF	TGTGCCAGCAGCCCGCCGGCGGGAGCTAACGAGCAGTACTTC
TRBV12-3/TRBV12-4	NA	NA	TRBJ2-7	CASSLTGDRGEQYF	TGTGCCAGCAGTTTAACTGGGGATCGGGGCGAGCAGTACTTC
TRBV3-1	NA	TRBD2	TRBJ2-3	CASSQDPAGGSDTQYF	TGTGCCAGCAGCCAAGATCCAGCGGGAGGGTCAGATACGCAGTATTTT
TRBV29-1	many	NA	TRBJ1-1	CSARDGLTGTEAFF	TGCAGCGCCCGGGACGGACTGACGGGGACTGAAGCTTTCTTT
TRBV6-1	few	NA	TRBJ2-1	CASSYFKTSGSNEQFF	TGTGCCAGCAGTTACTTCAAGACTAGTGGGTCCAATGAGCAGTTCTTC
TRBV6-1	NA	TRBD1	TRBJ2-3	CASSGLQGASTDTQYF	TGTGCCAGCAGTGGGTTACAGGGGGCTAGCACAGATACGCAGTATTTT
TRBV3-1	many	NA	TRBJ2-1	CASSQDVDNEQFF	TGTGCCAGCAGCCAAGACGTGGACAATGAGCAGTTCTTC
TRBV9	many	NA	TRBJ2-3	CASSQGPSTDTQYF	TGTGCCAGCAGCCAGGGGCCCAGCACAGATACGCAGTATTTT
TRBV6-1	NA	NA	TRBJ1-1	CASRPPGPTGNTEAFF	TGTGCCAGCAGGCCCCCCGGGCCCACCGGGAACACTGAAGCTTTCTTT
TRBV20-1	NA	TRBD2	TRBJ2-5	CSATYGTSVQETQYF	TGCAGTGCCACCTACGGGACTAGCGTCCAAGAGACCCAGTACTTC
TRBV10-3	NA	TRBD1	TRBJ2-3	CAISGTLPDRDDTDTQYF	TGTGCCATCAGTGGGACTTTACCGGACAGGGACGACACAGATACGCAGTATTTT
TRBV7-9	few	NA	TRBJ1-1	CASSLGARLDTEAFF	TGTGCCAGCAGCCTAGGGGCCAGGTTGGACACTGAAGCTTTCTTT
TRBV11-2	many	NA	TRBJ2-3	CASSLDLADTQYF	TGTGCCAGCAGCTTAGACCTTGCAGATACGCAGTATTTT
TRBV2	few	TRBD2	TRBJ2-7	CASSEDSGRAPYEQYF	TGTGCCAGCAGTGAGGATAGCGGGAGGGCCCCCTACGAGCAGTACTTC
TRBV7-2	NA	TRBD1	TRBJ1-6	CASSNRDRDNSPLHF	TGTGCCAGCAGTAACCGGGACAGGGACAATTCACCCCTCCACTTT
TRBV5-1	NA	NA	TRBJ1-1	CASSTRTEAFF	TGCGCCAGTTCGACTCGGACTGAAGCTTTCTTT
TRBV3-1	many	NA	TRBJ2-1	CASSQGYRYNEQFF	TGTGCCAGCAGCCAAGGGTACCGCTACAATGAGCAGTTCTTC